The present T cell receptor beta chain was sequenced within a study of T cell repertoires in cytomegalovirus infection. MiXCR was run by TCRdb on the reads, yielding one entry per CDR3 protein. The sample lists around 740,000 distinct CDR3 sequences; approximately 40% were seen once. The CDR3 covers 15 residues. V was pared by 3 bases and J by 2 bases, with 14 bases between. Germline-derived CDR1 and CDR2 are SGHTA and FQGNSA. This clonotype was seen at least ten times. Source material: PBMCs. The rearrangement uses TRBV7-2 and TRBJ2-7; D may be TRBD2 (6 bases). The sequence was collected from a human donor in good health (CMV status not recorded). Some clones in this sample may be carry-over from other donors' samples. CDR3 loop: CASSLFGGITYEQYF. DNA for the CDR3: TGTGCCAGCAGCTTGTTCGGCGGGATCACCTACGAGCAGTACTTC.